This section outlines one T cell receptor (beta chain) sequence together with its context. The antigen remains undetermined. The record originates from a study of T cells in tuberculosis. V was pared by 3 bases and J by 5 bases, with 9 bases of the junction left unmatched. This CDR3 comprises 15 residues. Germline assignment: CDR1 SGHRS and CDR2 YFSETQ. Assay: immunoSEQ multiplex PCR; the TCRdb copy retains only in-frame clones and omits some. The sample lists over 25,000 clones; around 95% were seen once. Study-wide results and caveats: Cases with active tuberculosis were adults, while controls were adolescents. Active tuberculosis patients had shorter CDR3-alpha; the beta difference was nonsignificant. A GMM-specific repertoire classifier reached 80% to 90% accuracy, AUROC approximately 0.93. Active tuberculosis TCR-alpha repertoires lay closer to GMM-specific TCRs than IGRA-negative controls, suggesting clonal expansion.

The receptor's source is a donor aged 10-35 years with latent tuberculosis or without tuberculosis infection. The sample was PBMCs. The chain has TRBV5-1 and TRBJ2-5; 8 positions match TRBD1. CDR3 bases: TGCGCCAGCAGCTCACAGGGGGGCCCATTTGAGACCCAGTACTTC. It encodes CASSSQGGPFETQYF.